Detailed here is one T cell receptor beta chain. CDR3 size: 13 residues. Germline V lookup: CDR1 KGHDR, CDR2 SFDVKD. The V gene lost 4 bases and the J gene lost 2 bases, with 7 bases spanning the gap. A single record per CDR3 protein comes from TCRdb applying MiXCR to the RT-PCR reads. The data hold more than 600,000 distinct CDR3 sequences, with 13% to 15% observed a single time. The sequenced sample consisted of memory CD4+ T cells from blood. The chain carries TRBV24-1 and TRBJ1-2; the D is unclear. The clonotype comes from a female donor in good health, serving as a healthy control. The CDR3 DNA reads as TGTGCCACCAGTGAGCCTGGGAACTATGGCTACACCTTC. This sequence encodes CATSEPGNYGYTF.